The 18 T cell receptor beta chains below all came from one sample that was sequenced in a study of cytomegalovirus exposure and HLA in healthy donors. A multiplex PCR was run with 60 Vbeta primers and 13 Jbeta primers. Here immunoSEQ multiplex PCR was the method, and the copy in TCRdb shows in-frame clones only, minus some. Counted here are 24,000 or so clones, more than 70% occurring once; the ten biggest clones make up roughly 4.3%. Sequences were obtained from PBMCs. The receptor source for this set is a male donor in good health and CMV-seronegative.

In its sample, this clone was seen once. J is TRBJ2-5 and V is TRBV18; maybe TRBD2 (6 bases). The DNA end is more similar to TRBJ2-7, so the J call may be wrong. This CDR3 contains 13 residues. Germline V gene data show CDR1 as KGHSH and CDR2 as LQKENI. CDR3 coding DNA: TGTGCCAGCCGAACGACGGAGGGAGACGAGCAGTACTTC. Translation gives CASRTTEGDEQYF.

V is TRBV25-1 and J is TRBJ2-2, with a weak D call TRBD1 (6 bases). The CDR3 is made up of 16 amino acids. Trimming left V 4 bases short and J 4 bases short, with 16 bases between. CDR1 and CDR2 from the germline V gene are MGHDK and SYGVNS. CDR3 sequence: CASSVGQLITTGELFF. For the CDR3, the DNA is TGTGCCAGCAGTGTGGGACAACTAATTACCACCGGGGAGCTGTTTTTT.

J is TRBJ2-7 and V is TRBV27, with 10 positions matching TRBD1. The CDR3 consists of 15 residues. Unmatched junction bases numbered 9, after V lost 6 bases and J lost 4 bases. The germline gives CDR1 MNHEY, CDR2 SMNVEV (reference sequence). The CDR3 DNA reads TGTGCCAGCAGATTTAAGGGACAGGGGTCTTACGAGCAGTACTTC. This gives the protein CASRFKGQGSYEQYF.

This clone was counted between two and nine times. The chain links TRBV5-8 to TRBJ1-2; D call uncertain. Germline V lookup: CDR1 SGHTS, CDR2 YDEGEE. V gave up 2 bases and J gave up 3 bases, with 11 bases separating them. CDR3 length: 14 residues. The CDR3 DNA reads TGTGCCAGCAGCTTACTTCGCGGGGACTATGGCTACACCTTC. It translates to CASSLLRGDYGYTF.

The chain recombines TRBV27 with TRBJ1-2; D might be TRBD1 (6 bases). The germline V and J ends were trimmed by 2 bases and 3 bases, with 7 bases remaining between them. This CDR3 has 13 amino acids. Germline assignment: CDR1 MNHEY and CDR2 SMNVEV (reference sequence). The CDR3 DNA reads TGTGCCAGCAGTTTACGGACAGACTATGGCTACACCTTC. It codes for CASSLRTDYGYTF.

V gene TRBV28 combines with J gene TRBJ2-7; 9 bases are shared with TRBD2. This CDR3 contains 15 residues. Germline V gene lookup returns CDR1 MDHEN and CDR2 SYDVKM. V was pared by 6 bases and J by 5 bases, with 11 bases of the junction left unmatched. The CDR3 is CASRVSGSLGDEQYF. The CDR3 coding sequence is TGTGCCAGCAGGGTTAGCGGGAGCTTGGGGGACGAGCAGTACTTC.

The rearrangement uses TRBV28 and TRBJ2-5; D possibly corresponds to TRBD2 (5 bases). V was trimmed by 4 bases and J by 5 bases, leaving 11 bases between them. There are 13 residues in the CDR3. CDR1 is MDHEN, CDR2 SYDVKM, per germline. The CDR3 protein is CASSSTGVETQYF. As DNA, the CDR3 is TGTGCCAGCAGTTCAACCGGGGTGGAGACCCAGTACTTC.

The chain links TRBV7-3 to TRBJ2-4, with TRBD2 as a possible D gene (6 bases). Germline-derived CDR1 and CDR2 are SGHTA and FQGTGA. The CDR3 is 15 residues long. V lost 0 bases to trimming and J lost 8 bases, with 14 bases between them. The CDR3 sequence: CASSLTPGREDIQYF. The CDR3 DNA reads as TGTGCCAGCAGCTTAACTCCGGGCAGGGAGGACATTCAGTACTTC.

This clone was counted once. The chain is built from TRBV18 and TRBJ2-5, with a possible D match to TRBD1 (5 bases). CDR1 KGHSH and CDR2 LQKENI come from the germline V gene. This CDR3 region has 16 residues. V was pared by 3 bases and J by 2 bases, with 16 bases between. This CDR3 reads CASSPTLTELQETQYF. In DNA form, the CDR3 reads TGTGCCAGCTCACCTACTCTGACAGAACTTCAAGAGACCCAGTACTTC. Combining the CDR3 with reference TRBV18 and TRBJ2-5 gives the whole variable domain NAGVMQNPRHLVRRRGQEARLRCSPMKGHSHVYWYRQLPEEGLKFMVYLQKENIIDESGMPKERFSAEFPKEGPSILRIQQVVRGDSAAYFCASSPTLTELQETQYFGPGTRLLVL.

The V gene is TRBV19, the J gene TRBJ1-1; possible D gene TRBD1, 5 bases. Germline CDR1 LNHDA, CDR2 SQIVND (reference sequence). V was pared by 6 bases and J by 1 base, with 18 bases between. The CDR3 has 16 amino acids. In DNA, the CDR3 is TGTGCCAGTAGGTCCCTGGTGGTCGGGGGGAACACTGAAGCTTTCTTT. Its protein is CASRSLVVGGNTEAFF.

Here the CDR3 DNA reads TGTGCCAGCTACTCTGGGGCCAACGTCCTGACTTTC. Translation gives CASYSGANVLTF. The chain recombines TRBV28 with TRBJ2-6; the D is unclear. From germline, CDR1 is MDHEN and CDR2 SYDVKM. The CDR3 consists of 12 residues. V shed 8 bases and J shed 0 bases, with 2 bases lying between them.

The chain joins TRBV7-7 to TRBJ2-5; 8 bases agree with TRBD1. V trimming: 5 bases; J trimming: 3 bases; junction bases outside the gene matches: 8. Germline assignment: CDR1 SSHAT and CDR2 FNYEAQ (reference sequence). This CDR3 contains 15 residues. In DNA, the CDR3 is TGTGCCAGCAGCCCCACAGGGGGGTCAGAAGAGACCCAGTACTTC. Its protein is CASSPTGGSEETQYF.

This chain uses TRBV6-6 with TRBJ2-1; TRBD2 matches 14 bases. J gave up 7 bases and V 4 bases, and 6 bases lay outside the gene matches. This CDR3 has 16 amino acids. From germline, CDR1 is MNHNY and CDR2 SVGAGI (reference sequence). The CDR3 sequence is CASSSPGLAGVNEQFF. The CDR3 coding sequence is TGTGCCAGCAGTTCCCCGGGACTAGCGGGAGTAAATGAGCAGTTCTTC.

This clone was seen only a few times. The gene calls are TRBV10-3 and TRBJ1-3; a possible D gene is TRBD1 (5 bases). The germline V gene has CDR1 ENHRY and CDR2 SYGVKD. The CDR3 sequence is 13 residues long. V lost 7 bases and J 1 base, leaving 8 bases between the germline ends. This chain's CDR3 is CAIMTESGNTIYF. DNA for the CDR3: TGTGCCATCATGACAGAATCTGGAAACACCATATATTTT.

The rearrangement links TRBV6-5 to TRBJ1-4; 7 nucleotides line up with TRBD1. Germline V gene lookup returns CDR1 MNHEY and CDR2 SVGAGI. The CDR3 contains 15 residues. V was clipped by 0 bases and J by 13 bases; unmatched bases: 11. CDR3 coding DNA: TGTGCCAGCAGTTACTCTTGGTCGGGGGACAGTGTACTGTTTTTT. The encoded protein is CASSYSWSGDSVLFF.

This clone was seen a single time. The chain employs TRBV27 and TRBJ2-4, with D tentatively TRBD2 (6 bases). The CDR3 length is 16 residues. The V gene's germline CDR1 is MNHEY and CDR2 SMNVEV (reference sequence). With 0 bases removed from V and 1 base from J, the gap between germline ends came to 10 bases. The CDR3 region has the DNA TGTGCCAGCAGTTTATCCGACAGCGGGGCCAAAAACATTCAGTACTTC. This translates into CASSLSDSGAKNIQYF.

The V call is TRBV11-3, the J call TRBJ2-3, with 7 nucleotides matching TRBD1. V dropped 6 bases and J dropped 0; count of bases not matched to a gene: 9. Germline assignment: CDR1 SGHNT and CDR2 YENEEA. This CDR3 is built from 16 residues. The CDR3, as DNA: TGTGCCAGCAGTCACCAACCGGGACAGAGCACAGATACGCAGTATTTT. Protein: CASSHQPGQSTDTQYF.

The chain recombines TRBV10-3 with TRBJ2-2, with a possible D match to TRBD2 (5 bases). Germline V gene lookup returns CDR1 ENHRY and CDR2 SYGVKD. The CDR3 is 16 residues long. Trimming took 5 bases from V and 1 from J, leaving 14 bases between them. CDR3: CAISKSTGENTGELFF. The CDR3 region has the DNA TGTGCCATCAGTAAAAGCACCGGGGAGAACACCGGGGAGCTGTTTTTT.